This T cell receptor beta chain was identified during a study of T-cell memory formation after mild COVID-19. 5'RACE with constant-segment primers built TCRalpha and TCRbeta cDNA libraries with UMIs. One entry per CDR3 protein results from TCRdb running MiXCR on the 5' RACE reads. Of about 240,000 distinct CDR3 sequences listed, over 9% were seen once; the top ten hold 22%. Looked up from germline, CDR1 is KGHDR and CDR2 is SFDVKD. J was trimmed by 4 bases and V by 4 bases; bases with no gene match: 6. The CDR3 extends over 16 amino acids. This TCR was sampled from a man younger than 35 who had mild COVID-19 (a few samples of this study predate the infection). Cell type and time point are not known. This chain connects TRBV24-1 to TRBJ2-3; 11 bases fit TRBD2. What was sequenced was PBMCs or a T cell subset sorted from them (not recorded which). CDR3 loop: CATSDISGGAPDTQYF. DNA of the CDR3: TGTGCCACCAGTGACATTAGCGGGGGGGCCCCAGATACGCAGTATTTT.